A selection of T cell receptor beta chains follows, all from one sample in a study of prognosis after radiotherapy for stage I lung cancer. Each CDR3 protein gets one entry after TCRdb re-called the multiplex PCR reads with MiXCR. The sample includes tens of thousands of distinct CDR3 sequences, under 60% of them seen just once. The specimen comprised PBMCs, sampled before or after stereotactic body radiation therapy (not recorded which). These receptors were collected from a donor aged 50 or older with non-small cell lung cancer. CDR3s leave out the opening cysteine and the closing phenylalanine or tryptophan. Fields, in order: V gene, CDR3 protein.

v_gene: TRBV28
CDR3aa: ASSTLAAQYEQY

v_gene: TRBV5-1
CDR3aa: ASSLRRGGVGATEAF

v_gene: TRBV12-3/TRBV12-4
CDR3aa: ASSHGWDRSYNDQF

v_gene: TRBV24-1
CDR3aa: ATSDAILRETQY

v_gene: TRBV6-2/TRBV6-3
CDR3aa: ASRPDSPCVPLH

v_gene: TRBV5-1
CDR3aa: ASSLWTGATGELF

v_gene: TRBV5-1
CDR3aa: ASSLLASGRSYNEQF

v_gene: TRBV6-5
CDR3aa: ASSYGAGGRDNEQF

v_gene: TRBV24-1
CDR3aa: ATSEHKQDNEQF

v_gene: TRBV6-2/TRBV6-3
CDR3aa: ASSYPGQWAFGNHPQH

v_gene: TRBV6-1
CDR3aa: ASSPRPAEGGSPLH

v_gene: TRBV11-2
CDR3aa: ASSLVRGEQY

v_gene: TRBV7-6
CDR3aa: ASSSTGVGNTEAS

v_gene: TRBV6-1
CDR3aa: ASRREDYNEQF

v_gene: TRBV2
CDR3aa: ASRSQGAIHGYT

v_gene: TRBV7-2
CDR3aa: ASSQGWAGREKLF